The present T cell receptor beta chain was sequenced within a study of shared clonotypes between healthy human individuals. Study as a whole: Donors consisted of two women and a few men between 18 and 49. General study results and limits: In general, naive subsets displayed greater estimated richness than memory subsets did. The researchers took only blood, and tissue repertoires probably look different. Against clonotypes common to all four donors, non-shared ones had lower generation probabilities.

The data were produced by immunoSEQ multiplex PCR, yet TCRdb's version contains in-frame clones alone and is incomplete. Among more than 2 million clones, approximately 95% were seen once, and the ten largest hold 0.1% to 0.15%. Trimming cost V 0 bases and J 8 bases, with 11 bases left between them. CDR1 and CDR2 from the germline V gene are MNHEY and SVGAGI. CDR3 length equals 14 residues. As concerns this clone: Its antigen remains unknown.

The receptor comes from a man in his late teens or twenties in good health. The sequenced sample was naive CD4+ T cells sorted from blood. Subset meaning: CD45RA+ positively selected. The rearrangement links TRBV6-5 to TRBJ2-1; D remains unclear. The CDR3 loop reads CASSYSTGFDEQFF. The CDR3 DNA is TGTGCCAGCAGTTACTCGACCGGGTTCGATGAGCAGTTCTTC.